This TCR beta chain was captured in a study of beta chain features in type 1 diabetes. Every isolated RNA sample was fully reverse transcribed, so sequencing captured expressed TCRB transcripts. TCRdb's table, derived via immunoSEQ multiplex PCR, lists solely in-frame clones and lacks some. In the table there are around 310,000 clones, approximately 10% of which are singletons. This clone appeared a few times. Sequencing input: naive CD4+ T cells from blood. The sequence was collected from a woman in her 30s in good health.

DNA for the CDR3: TGCAGCGTTGGGCAGGGAATCATGAACACTGAAGCTTTCTTT. Amino acids: CSVGQGIMNTEAFF. This chain connects TRBV29-1 to TRBJ1-1, with D tentatively TRBD1 (5 bases). CDR3 size: 14 residues. Trimming cost V 4 bases and J 0 bases, with 12 bases left between them. The germline gives CDR1 SQVTM, CDR2 ANQGSEA.